These T cell receptor beta chains were read from a single sample in a study of blood T cell repertoires in COVID-19. Data came from immunoSEQ multiplex PCR; TCRdb stores just in-frame clones and leaves some out. The sample holds 200,000 or so clones; around 84% are singletons and the top ten take less than 8%. Sequencing was done on a sample of PBMCs or T cells enriched from blood (not recorded which). These receptors originate from a middle-aged woman with acute COVID-19. Both conserved end residues are part of each CDR3. A D gene is named only where the DNA matches it firmly. Clone size appears in some rows only: once, few, many, or a class for an expanded clone.

>TRBJ2-7|13|few|TRBD1|TRBV6-5
TGTGCCAGCAGGACAGGGGGCGGCTACGAGCAGTACTTC
CASRTGGGYEQYF
>TRBJ2-1|13|-|TRBD1|TRBV6-5
TGTGCCAGCACCCCGGGACAGTACAATGAGCAGTTCTTC
CASTPGQYNEQFF
>TRBJ2-4|14|-|TRBD1|TRBV18
TGTGCCAGCTCACCGGGGACAGGGGTAGACATTCAGTACTTC
CASSPGTGVDIQYF
>TRBJ1-2|13|-|-|TRBV12-3/TRBV12-4
TGTGCCAGCAGTACTACAGGAGCTCAGGGCTACACCTTC
CASSTTGAQGYTF
>TRBJ2-1|16|-|-|TRBV9
TGTGCCAGCAGCCCTACTGTAGCGGCCATTTACAATGAGCAGTTCTTC
CASSPTVAAIYNEQFF
>TRBJ1-2|15|-|-|TRBV5-6
TGTGCCAGCAGCTTGGGACAGCCCCCGGCCTATGGCTACACCTTC
CASSLGQPPAYGYTF
>TRBJ2-1|13|-|-|TRBV19
TGTGCCAGTAGTATCACAGGGTCCAATGAGCAGTTCTTC
CASSITGSNEQFF
>TRBJ1-1|13|-|TRBD1|TRBV29-1
TGCAGCGTTGCAGGGGGAATGGGGACTGAAGCTTTCTTT
CSVAGGMGTEAFF
>TRBJ1-4|15|-|TRBD1|TRBV6-5
TGTGCCAGCAGACTCACAGGGGGGTACGATGAAAAACTGTTTTTT
CASRLTGGYDEKLFF
>TRBJ1-2|12|-|-|TRBV3-1/TRBV3-2
TGTGCCAAAAGGCGGGATTTGAGAGGCTACACCTTC
CAKRRDLRGYTF
>TRBJ1-4|15|-|-|TRBV11-2
TGTGCCAGCAGCTTACGGGGGGCAACTAATGAAAAACTGTTTTTT
CASSLRGATNEKLFF
>TRBJ2-7|17|-|TRBD1|TRBV27
TGTGCCAGCAGTTTATCAATTAACAGGGGGCTGAAGCCCGAGCAGTACTTC
CASSLSINRGLKPEQYF
>TRBJ1-3|15|-|TRBD1|TRBV27
TGTGCCAGCATAATACAGGGGCCCTCTGGAAACACCATATATTTT
CASIIQGPSGNTIYF
>TRBJ1-1|14|few|-|TRBV3-1/TRBV3-2
TGTGCCAGCAGCCAGAGGCAGTCGGCTACTGAAGCTTTCTTT
CASSQRQSATEAFF
>TRBJ1-5|12|few|-|TRBV2
TGTGCCAGCAGTCTCCAGGGAGGGCCCCAGCATTTT
CASSLQGGPQHF
>TRBJ1-6|15|-|-|TRBV10-1
TGCGCCAGCAGTGAGTCCCGAACAGAAAATTCACCCCTCCACTTT
CASSESRTENSPLHF
>TRBJ2-4|15|-|TRBD1|TRBV7-2
TGTGCCAGCAGGCAAACAGGGGGCGCCAAAAACATTCAGTACTTC
CASRQTGGAKNIQYF
>TRBJ2-3|15|-|TRBD2|TRBV7-3
TGTGCCAGCAGCCTACTAGCGGGAAGCACAGATACGCAGTATTTT
CASSLLAGSTDTQYF
>TRBJ1-1|15|-|TRBD1|TRBV11-3
TGTGCCAGCAGCCAAGGGACAGGTATGAACACTGAAGCTTTCTTT
CASSQGTGMNTEAFF
>TRBJ1-5|14|-|-|TRBV28
TGTGCCAGCAGCCCGGACAATAGCAATCAGCCCCAGCATTTT
CASSPDNSNQPQHF
>TRBJ1-2|14|-|TRBD1|TRBV5-6
TGTGCCAGCAGCCTTATGGGACAGGGGTTTGGCTACACCTTC
CASSLMGQGFGYTF
>TRBJ2-3|14|-|-|TRBV5-4
TGTGCCAGCAGCATCAGGGGAAGGACAGATACGCAGTATTTT
CASSIRGRTDTQYF
>TRBJ2-2|15|many|-|TRBV11-2
TGTGCCAGCGGCCCGCTTGGTGGGGCGGGGGGGGAGCTGTTTTTT
CASGPLGGAGGELFF
>TRBJ2-3|15|-|-|TRBV7-2
TGTGCCAGCAGCTTAAGGGGGAGGGACACAGATACGCAGTATTTT
CASSLRGRDTDTQYF
>TRBJ1-6|15|-|-|TRBV7-2
TGTGCCAGCAGATGGAGACAGTTTTTTAATTCACCCCTCCACTTT
CASRWRQFFNSPLHF
>TRBJ1-1|19|-|-|TRBV18
TGTGCCAGCTCACCATTGCCAGCGGGCTCAGTAAGAGGGTACACTGAAGCTTTCTTT
CASSPLPAGSVRGYTEAFF
>TRBJ2-2|16|-|-|TRBV7-3
TGTGCCAGCAGCTTAAATACAGGGACGAACACCGGGGAGCTGTTTTTT
CASSLNTGTNTGELFF
>TRBJ1-5|15|-|-|TRBV9
TGTGCCAGCAGCGTAGCAGGCCAGGCAAATCAGCCCCAGCATTTT
CASSVAGQANQPQHF
>TRBJ1-5|15|-|TRBD1|TRBV5-1
TGCGCCAGCAGCTTAGGACAGGGGTACAATCAGCCCCAGCATTTT
CASSLGQGYNQPQHF
>TRBJ1-2|14|few|-|TRBV5-1
TGCGCCAGCTTCCCGGGGGAAGGCGGCTATGGCTACACCTTC
CASFPGEGGYGYTF
>TRBJ1-3|16|-|-|TRBV19
TGTGCCAGTAGTCCTGAACAGGGTACGCCTGGAAACACCATATATTTT
CASSPEQGTPGNTIYF
>TRBJ1-2|15|-|-|TRBV4-1
TGCGCCAGCAGCCAAGAGGGCTACGGTCCCTATGGCTACACCTTC
CASSQEGYGPYGYTF
>TRBJ1-6|14|-|-|TRBV29-1
TGCAGCGTCGCCACCGGGACTTCTAATTCACCCCTCCACTTT
CSVATGTSNSPLHF
>TRBJ2-7|13|-|TRBD1|TRBV29-1
TGCAGCGTCCTGACAGGGGAATCCTACGAGCAGTACTTC
CSVLTGESYEQYF
>TRBJ1-1|14|-|TRBD1|TRBV19
TGTGCCAGTAGTATGGACAGGGGGCGGACTGAAGCTTTCTTT
CASSMDRGRTEAFF
>TRBJ2-5|12|-|-|TRBV29-1
TGCAGCGTTGATAGGGGACAAGAGACCCAGTACTTC
CSVDRGQETQYF
>TRBJ2-2|17|-|TRBD1|TRBV24-1
TGTGCCACCAGTGATTTGCGGGACAGGGCGAACACCGGGGAGCTGTTTTTT
CATSDLRDRANTGELFF
>TRBJ1-6|15|-|-|TRBV6-5
TGTGCCAGCAGTCTGGACAGCGCTTTTAATTCACCCCTCCACTTT
CASSLDSAFNSPLHF
>TRBJ1-5|15|-|-|TRBV2
TGTGCCAGCAGTGAGGGCCTGTATAGCAATCAGCCCCAGCATTTT
CASSEGLYSNQPQHF
>TRBJ2-1|14|-|-|TRBV11-2
TGTGCCAGCAGCTTGGCGCCTCAGGTCGCTGAGCAGTTCTTC
CASSLAPQVAEQFF
>TRBJ2-2|13|-|-|TRBV14
TGTGCCAGCAGCCCCACGCGGACCGGGGAGCTGTTTTTT
CASSPTRTGELFF
>TRBJ1-2|12|-|-|TRBV12-3/TRBV12-4
TGTGCCAGCAGCCGGTCCAGGGTTGGCTACACCTTC
CASSRSRVGYTF
>TRBJ2-7|18|-|TRBD2|TRBV28
TGTGCCAGCAGTTTATCGCCGGGACTAGGAGCCCTGTCCTACGAGCAGTACTTC
CASSLSPGLGALSYEQYF
>TRBJ1-2|14|few|-|TRBV28
TGTGCCAGCAGTTTAAATTGGGGGCGCGTTGGCTACACCTTC
CASSLNWGRVGYTF
>TRBJ2-3|18|-|-|TRBV18
TGTGCCAGCTCACCCCTACCCATCGCGGGACGATCCACAGATACGCAGTATTTT
CASSPLPIAGRSTDTQYF
>TRBJ2-7|14|-|TRBD1|TRBV11-3
TGTGCCAGCAGCTCCCGACAGGGGGCCGACGAGCAGTACTTC
CASSSRQGADEQYF
>TRBJ1-1|12|-|-|TRBV30
TGTGCCTGGAGTATCGGGGTTCGAGAAGCTTTCTTT
CAWSIGVREAFF
>TRBJ1-3|14|once|-|TRBV6-5
TGTGCCAGCAGTTACGACTGGAATGGAAACACCATATATTTT
CASSYDWNGNTIYF
>TRBJ2-5|16|-|TRBD2|TRBV7-2
TGTGCCAGCAGCTCCGAAGCGGGGCACACTTGGGAGACCCAGTACTTC
CASSSEAGHTWETQYF
>TRBJ1-6|14|-|-|TRBV30
TGTGCCTGGAGCTCCGGGACTCGTAATTCACCCCTCCACTTT
CAWSSGTRNSPLHF
>TRBJ1-6|18|-|TRBD1|TRBV27
TGTGCCAGCAGTACCTCTCGTCGACAGGGCAGAGATAATTCACCCCTCCACTTT
CASSTSRRQGRDNSPLHF
>TRBJ2-2|16|-|TRBD2|TRBV19
TGTGCCAGTAGTTCTAGCGGGGGGTCGAACACCGGGGAGCTGTTTTTT
CASSSSGGSNTGELFF
>TRBJ2-1|18|once|-|TRBV21-1
TGTGCCAGCAGCAAAGTCGAGACGGGAGTAAGGGTATACAATGAGCAGTTCTTC
CASSKVETGVRVYNEQFF
>TRBJ1-1|15|-|-|TRBV14
TGTGCCAGCAGCCAGCAGGGCGCATTGAACACTGAAGCTTTCTTT
CASSQQGALNTEAFF
>TRBJ1-4|14|-|-|TRBV7-8
TGTGCCAGCAGCTCTTTCGGGGGAGGGGAAAAACTGTTTTTT
CASSSFGGGEKLFF
>TRBJ2-2|16|-|-|TRBV30
TGTGCCTGGAGGAAAGTCGGGGGAATGAACACCGGGGAGCTGTTTTTT
CAWRKVGGMNTGELFF